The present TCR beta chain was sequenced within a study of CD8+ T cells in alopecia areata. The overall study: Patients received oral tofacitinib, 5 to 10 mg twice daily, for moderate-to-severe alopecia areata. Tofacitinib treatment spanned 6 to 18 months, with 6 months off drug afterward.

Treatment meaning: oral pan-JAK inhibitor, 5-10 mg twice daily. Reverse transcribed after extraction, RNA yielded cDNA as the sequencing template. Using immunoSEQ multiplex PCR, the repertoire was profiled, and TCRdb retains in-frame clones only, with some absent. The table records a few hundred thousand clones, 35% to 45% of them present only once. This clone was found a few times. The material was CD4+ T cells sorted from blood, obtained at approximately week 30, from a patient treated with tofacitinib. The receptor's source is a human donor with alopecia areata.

The CDR3 protein is CAWTPQGGQNTEAFF. The DNA of the CDR3 is TGTGCCTGGACCCCACAGGGGGGACAGAACACTGAAGCTTTCTTT. The V call is TRBV30, the J call TRBJ1-1, with 8 nucleotides matching TRBD1. In germline, CDR1 is GTSNPN, CDR2 SVGIG (reference sequence). J lost 1 base, V lost 4 bases, and 8 bases had no gene match. The CDR3 is 15 amino acids.